A single sample gave rise to the 30 T cell receptor beta chains below, sequenced in a study of identical twins. TCRdb re-analysed the 5' RACE reads in MiXCR, keeping a single row per CDR3 protein. The sample consists of around 1.7 million distinct CDR3 sequences, around 29% of them appearing once. The sample was cord blood. The receptors originated from a newborn girl in good health.

The chain links TRBV5-1 to TRBJ1-4; D uncertain. Germline CDR1 and CDR2: SGHRS and YFSETQ. Trimming took off 4 bases at V and 0 bases at J, with 13 bases between the two ends. This CDR3 spans 16 amino acids. DNA for the CDR3: TGCGCCAGCAGCCCTGGGTGGGTCGCAACTAATGAAAAACTGTTTTTT. It codes for CASSPGWVATNEKLFF.

This sequence joins TRBV20-1 and TRBJ1-2; 7 bases fit TRBD1. Trimming cost V 6 bases and J 5 bases; bases outside gene matches: 15. Germline V gene sequence: CDR1 DFQATT, CDR2 SNEGSKA (reference sequence). The CDR3 is 15 amino acids. The CDR3 spells CSAAPGTAFSYGYTF. The CDR3 DNA is TGCAGTGCCGCCCCCGGGACAGCTTTCTCGTATGGCTACACCTTC.

The chain couples TRBV24-1 to TRBJ2-3, with D unclear. The V gene lost 3 bases and the J gene lost 6 bases, with 12 bases spanning the gap. Germline V lookup: CDR1 KGHDR, CDR2 SFDVKD. This CDR3 is 14 amino acids long. This CDR3 reads CATSDRRGTDTQYF. The CDR3 DNA reads TGTGCCACCAGTGATCGGCGTGGTACTGATACGCAGTATTTT.

This clonotype was recorded many times. The V gene is TRBV6-6, the J gene TRBJ1-2, with D unclear. The ends were cut back, 0 bases at V and 2 bases at J, with 13 bases in the middle. The CDR3 has 16 residues. Germline assignment: CDR1 MNHNY and CDR2 SVGAGI (reference sequence). For the CDR3, the DNA is TGTGCCAGCAGTTACTCGATCCAGTTCCCCAACTATGGCTACACCTTC. This sequence encodes CASSYSIQFPNYGYTF.

The table lists this clonotype with a few counts. This chain joins TRBV5-1 and TRBJ2-3; tentatively, D is TRBD2 (6 bases). V lost 3 bases to trimming and J lost 0 bases, with 14 bases between them. Germline CDR1 reads SGHRS; CDR2 reads YFSETQ. The CDR3 is 16 amino acids. CDR3 sequence: CASSSTTGTSTDTQYF. The CDR3 DNA reads as TGCGCCAGCAGCTCAACTACCGGGACTAGCACAGATACGCAGTATTTT.

This clonotype has at least ten counts. This sequence joins TRBV5-1 and TRBJ2-1; unclear D gene. CDR1 is SGHRS, CDR2 YFSETQ, per germline. The CDR3 covers 15 residues. V dropped 2 bases and J dropped 0 bases, with 9 bases sitting between them. The chain's CDR3 is CASSFRTSSYNEQFF. CDR3 DNA sequence: TGCGCCAGCAGCTTTAGGACGAGCTCCTACAATGAGCAGTTCTTC.

A remark on this clonotype: Just one base apart from a much larger clone, this may be a read error. The V call is TRBV20-1, the J call TRBJ2-1; D is possibly TRBD1 or TRBD2 (5 bases each). The CDR3 covers 17 residues. The germline V gene has CDR1 DFQATT and CDR2 SNEGSKA (reference sequence). The CDR3 sequence is CGARDPWGTPSYNEQFF. The DNA of the CDR3 is TGCGGTGCTAGAGATCCCTGGGGGACGCCTTCCTACAATGAGCAGTTCTTC.

In this sample, this clonotype turned up a few times. This rearrangement joins TRBV15 to TRBJ2-2; 7 bases are shared with TRBD1. V gave up 6 bases and J gave up 5 bases; unmatched junction bases: 9. Germline V gives CDR1 LNHNV, CDR2 YYDKDF (reference sequence). The CDR3 has 15 residues. The chain's CDR3 is CATRNRDRLTGELFF. The CDR3 region has the DNA TGTGCCACCAGGAACCGGGACAGATTAACCGGGGAGCTGTTTTTT.

V usage is TRBV7-9 and J usage is TRBJ2-3, with 10 positions matching TRBD2. Germline CDR1 and CDR2: SEHNR and FQNEAQ (reference sequence). This CDR3 has 16 residues. With 4 bases clipped from V and 0 bases from J, the junction kept 4 bases outside the gene matches. The CDR3 nucleotides are TGTGCCAGCAGCTGGGGACTAGCGTCTAGCACAGATACGCAGTATTTT. Its translation: CASSWGLASSTDTQYF.

The V gene is TRBV7-2, the J gene TRBJ1-2; 9 bases line up with TRBD1. The J segment lost 7 bases and the V segment lost 4 bases, leaving 4 bases of the junction unmatched. Per germline, CDR1 SGHTA and CDR2 FQGNSA. The length of the CDR3 is 13 residues. CDR3 DNA sequence: TGTGCCAGCAGCTGGGACAGGGTCTCTGGCTACACCTTC. It encodes CASSWDRVSGYTF.

In this sample, this clonotype turned up a few times. This sequence joins TRBV6-6 and TRBJ2-3, with D possibly matching TRBD2 (6 bases). V lost 5 bases and J lost 1, with 16 bases in between. The CDR3 totals 16 residues. The germline V gene encodes CDR1 MNHNY and CDR2 SVGAGI (reference sequence). In DNA form, the CDR3 reads TGTGCCAGCAGTGGTCGGGACTTCCGTCGCACAGATACGCAGTATTTT. This translates into CASSGRDFRRTDTQYF.

J is TRBJ2-3 and V is TRBV6-6; D assignment may be TRBD1 or TRBD2 (5 bases each). This CDR3 has 15 amino acids. The germline gives CDR1 MNHNY, CDR2 SVGAGI (reference sequence). Trimming left V 2 bases short and J 1 base short, with 10 bases between. CDR3 DNA sequence: TGTGCCAGCAGTTACGGGGGAGTAGGCACAGATACGCAGTATTTT. This gives the protein CASSYGGVGTDTQYF.

The chain uses TRBV4-2 and TRBJ1-5; no definite D call. This CDR3 comprises 21 residues. Germline CDR1 LGHNA, CDR2 YNFKEQ. Trimming cost V 6 bases and J 6 bases, with 36 bases left between them. The DNA for the CDR3 is TGTGCCAGCAGTCAGCCACCCTGGGAGTTGGCCCAAGGCCCCAATAGTCAGCCCCAGCATTTT. Its translation: CASSQPPWELAQGPNSQPQHF.

The chain links TRBV25-1 to TRBJ2-1, with D perhaps matching TRBD2 (6 bases). Looked up from germline, CDR1 is MGHDK and CDR2 is SYGVNS. Trimming cost V 4 bases and J 9 bases, with 16 bases left between them. This CDR3 spans 14 amino acids. The CDR3 DNA reads TGTGCCAGCAGTGCGCGGGGTGGGGTTGGTGAGCAGTTCTTC. Translation gives CASSARGGVGEQFF.

This clonotype was seen more than once but under ten times. The chain carries TRBV7-6 and TRBJ2-3; 13 positions agree with TRBD2. Trimming took 4 bases from V and 2 from J; bases not matched to a gene: 6. Germline loops: CDR1 SGHVS, CDR2 FNYEAQ. This CDR3 has 17 amino acids. The CDR3 nucleotides read TGTGCCAGCAGCTCCGGGACTAGCGGGACGTTCACAGATACGCAGTATTTT. Its translation is CASSSGTSGTFTDTQYF.

This clonotype was observed a few times. The chain is built from TRBV20-1 and TRBJ2-1, with D perhaps TRBD1 (6 bases). The CDR3 spans 14 residues. Germline CDR1 and CDR2: DFQATT and SNEGSKA (reference sequence). With 5 bases removed from V and 3 bases from J, the gap between germline ends came to 14 bases. The CDR3 bases are TGCAGTGCTTGGACAGTCTTCGGCTACAATGAGCAGTTCTTC. This encodes CSAWTVFGYNEQFF.

In this sample, this clonotype turned up many times. The chain combines TRBV6-6 with TRBJ2-3; D is uncertain. Trimming took 0 bases from V and 4 from J, leaving 11 bases between them. The germline V gene encodes CDR1 MNHNY and CDR2 SVGAGI (reference sequence). This CDR3 contains 15 residues. This CDR3 reads CASSYSWTVADTQYF. The DNA for the CDR3 is TGTGCCAGCAGTTACTCGTGGACGGTGGCAGATACGCAGTATTTT.

The chain links TRBV7-2 to TRBJ1-2; D perhaps matches TRBD1 (6 bases). CDR1 is SGHTA and CDR2 is FQGNSA in the germline V gene. V was cut by 1 base and J by 5 bases, with 20 bases left in between. The CDR3 covers 17 residues. The DNA of the CDR3 is TGTGCCAGCAGCTTAGATTTTATGACAGGCCCGAAGTATGGCTACACCTTC. Its protein product is CASSLDFMTGPKYGYTF. The whole variable domain, remainder taken from reference TRBV7-2 and TRBJ1-2, is GAGVSQSPSNKVTEKGKDVELRCDPISGHTALYWYRQSLGQGLEFLIYFQGNSAPDKSGLPSDRFSAERTGGSVSTLTIQRTQQEDSAVYLCASSLDFMTGPKYGYTFGSGTRLTVV.

The sample holds one count of this clonotype. This chain joins TRBV18 and TRBJ2-2; no clear D gene. The CDR3 loop spans 15 amino acids. V was trimmed by 2 bases and J by 1 base, leaving 8 bases between them. Germline values: CDR1 KGHSH, CDR2 LQKENI. The CDR3 reads CASSPTVENTGELFF. CDR3 DNA sequence: TGTGCCAGCTCACCAACGGTCGAGAACACCGGGGAGCTGTTTTTT. The complete variable domain, with remaining parts taken from reference TRBV18 and TRBJ2-2, reads NAGVMQNPRHLVRRRGQEARLRCSPMKGHSHVYWYRQLPEEGLKFMVYLQKENIIDESGMPKERFSAEFPKEGPSILRIQQVVRGDSAAYFCASSPTVENTGELFFGEGSRLTVL.

There are a few counts of this clonotype. This rearrangement joins TRBV20-1 to TRBJ1-2, with D maybe TRBD1 (5 bases). Trimming removed 5 bases from V and 2 bases from J, with 18 bases in between. The length of the CDR3 is 15 residues. Germline CDR1 is DFQATT and CDR2 is SNEGSKA (reference sequence). The CDR3, as DNA: TGCAGTGCTCTTTCATCCTTCCGGGACAACTATGGCTACACCTTC. It is translated as CSALSSFRDNYGYTF.

The chain carries TRBV24-1 and TRBJ1-2, with D unresolved. The CDR3 length is 13 residues. Trimming took 4 bases from V and 3 from J, leaving 8 bases between them. Germline V CDR1 and CDR2: KGHDR, SFDVKD. The CDR3 bases are TGTGCCACCAGTGACCCGACACACTATGGCTACACCTTC. Its protein product is CATSDPTHYGYTF.

The chain uses TRBV30 and TRBJ2-1; a possible D gene is TRBD1 (5 bases). V gave up 5 bases and J gave up 8 bases, with 10 bases separating them. This CDR3 spans 11 amino acids. Germline V CDR1 and CDR2: GTSNPN, SVGIG (reference sequence). The CDR3 protein is CAWGAADEQFF. The CDR3 region has the DNA TGTGCCTGGGGGGCTGCGGATGAGCAGTTCTTC.

The V and J genes are TRBV30 and TRBJ2-5; 7 positions agree with TRBD2. J was trimmed by 6 bases and V by 4 bases; bases with no gene match: 8. The germline gives CDR1 GTSNPN, CDR2 SVGIG (reference sequence). The CDR3 has 13 residues. This CDR3 reads CAWTSGGPQTQYF. The CDR3 DNA sequence: TGTGCCTGGACTAGCGGAGGACCACAGACCCAGTACTTC.

There are many counts of this clonotype. CDR3 region: CASSQGLGYNEQFF. CDR3 bases: TGCGCCAGCAGCCAAGGGTTAGGATACAATGAGCAGTTCTTC. The chain uses TRBV4-1 and TRBJ2-1; D is undetermined. The V gene's germline CDR1 is MGHRA and CDR2 YSYEKL. Deletions cut 1 base from V and 4 bases from J, with 8 bases between. This CDR3 comprises 14 residues.

This sequence joins TRBV27 and TRBJ2-3; 9 nucleotides agree with TRBD2. The germline V gene encodes CDR1 MNHEY and CDR2 SMNVEV (reference sequence). V lost 3 bases to trimming and J lost 0 bases; unmatched junction nucleotides: 7. The CDR3 has 17 amino acids. The CDR3 region is CASSFQLAGTSTDTQYF. In nucleotides, the CDR3 is TGTGCCAGCAGTTTTCAACTAGCGGGCACTAGCACAGATACGCAGTATTTT.

This clonotype was seen a handful of times. The J gene is TRBJ1-2, the V gene TRBV7-9; TRBD1 is a possible D gene (5 bases). CDR3 size: 16 residues. Germline CDR1 reads SEHNR; CDR2 reads FQNEAQ (reference sequence). Between the trimmed V and J ends, which lost 1 base and 3 bases, there was a span of 15 bases. The CDR3 is CASSLDAGGTYYGYTF. CDR3 bases: TGTGCCAGCAGCTTAGATGCGGGGGGAACGTACTATGGCTACACCTTC.

Note on this clonotype: Given a much more abundant clone one base away, this may be a read error. The V call is TRBV29-1, the J call TRBJ2-3, with TRBD2 as a possible D gene (5 bases). V shed 1 base and J shed 4 bases, with 12 bases lying between them. CDR3 size: 14 residues. Germline CDR1 and CDR2: SQVTM and ANQGSEA. The DNA for the CDR3 is TGCAGCGTTGAAGGCGTAGCGAGGGCAGATACGCAGTATTTT. It codes for CSVEGVARADTQYF.

This chain links TRBV28 with TRBJ2-1; 11 bases are shared with TRBD2. CDR3 length: 21 amino acids. Germline CDR1 reads MDHEN; CDR2 reads SYDVKM. J gave up 0 bases and V 3 bases, and 16 bases lay outside the gene matches. CDR3 nucleotide sequence: TGTGCCAGCAGTTTCCCAACGTACCATAGCGGGAGGGAAAGCTCCTACAATGAGCAGTTCTTC. Translated: CASSFPTYHSGRESSYNEQFF.

The rearrangement links TRBV10-3 to TRBJ1-1; TRBD1 matches 9 bases. CDR3 length: 15 amino acids. The V gene's germline CDR1 is ENHRY and CDR2 SYGVKD. The trim removed 4 bases at V and 2 bases at J, leaving 5 bases unmatched. CDR3 sequence: CAISGLTGGNTEAFF. CDR3 coding DNA: TGTGCCATCAGTGGATTGACAGGGGGAAACACTGAAGCTTTCTTT.

The CDR3 spells CATRGSTDEQYF. CDR3 DNA: TGTGCCACCAGGGGGAGTACCGACGAGCAGTACTTC. This chain links TRBV12-3 or TRBV12-4 with TRBJ2-7; 7 bases are shared with TRBD1. The CDR3 consists of 12 residues. The V gene end was trimmed by 10 bases and the J gene end by 5 bases; junction bases not matched to a gene: 8.